A selection of T cell receptor beta chains follows, all from one sample in a study of cytomegalovirus exposure and HLA in healthy donors. Profiled with immunoSEQ multiplex PCR; TCRdb holds only in-frame clones, not every one. This table has roughly 120,000 clones, about 81% appearing once. The sample comprised PBMCs. The receptors come from a woman aged 25 to 39 in good health and CMV-seronegative. Both conserved end residues are part of each CDR3. A D gene is named only where the DNA matches it firmly. Clone size is given for some rows only: seen once, a few or many times, or a class if the clone is expanded.

abundance	v_gene	d_gene	j_gene	CDR3aa	CDR3nt
once	TRBV6-1	NA	TRBJ1-6	CASMRGDTNNSPLHF	TGTGCCAGCATGCGTGGGGACACCAATAATTCACCCCTCCACTTT
NA	TRBV28	NA	TRBJ2-7	CASSSGYATGEQYF	TGTGCCAGCAGTTCTGGGTATGCTACGGGAGAGCAGTACTTC
NA	TRBV19	TRBD2	TRBJ2-3	CASQGTSGSTDTQYF	TGTGCTAGTCAGGGGACTAGCGGTAGCACAGATACGCAGTATTTT
NA	TRBV30	NA	TRBJ2-2	CAWKASANTGELFF	TGTGCCTGGAAGGCCAGCGCGAACACCGGGGAGCTGTTTTTT
NA	TRBV19	TRBD2	TRBJ2-5	CASSAGLAGLQETQYF	TGTGCCAGTAGTGCCGGACTAGCGGGGCTCCAAGAGACCCAGTACTTC
NA	TRBV28	TRBD2	TRBJ2-2	CASTSQLAGGPGELFF	TGTGCCAGCACCTCCCAACTAGCGGGAGGACCCGGGGAGCTGTTTTTT
NA	TRBV6-5	TRBD1	TRBJ1-1	CASTDRAEAFF	TGTGCCAGCACCGACAGGGCTGAAGCTTTCTTT
NA	TRBV5-1	TRBD1	TRBJ2-2	CASSQSSTGVYTGELFF	TGCGCCAGCAGCCAATCTTCGACAGGGGTCTACACCGGGGAGCTGTTTTTT
NA	TRBV2	TRBD2	TRBJ2-3	CASSDWTSATDTQYF	TGTGCCAGCAGTGATTGGACTAGCGCCACAGATACGCAGTATTTT
NA	TRBV4-3	TRBD2	TRBJ2-3	CASSQYSSGASDTQYF	TGCGCCAGCAGCCAATACTCCAGCGGGGCCTCAGATACGCAGTATTTT
NA	TRBV5-4	TRBD1	TRBJ1-2	CASSHRQGHGYTF	TGTGCCAGCAGCCACCGACAGGGACATGGCTACACCTTC
NA	TRBV18	TRBD1	TRBJ2-7	CASSPTTGTGDSYEQYF	TGTGCCAGCTCACCGACGACCGGGACAGGGGACTCCTACGAGCAGTACTTC
few	TRBV27	NA	TRBJ1-1	CASRSAGGKNTEAFF	TGTGCCAGCAGAAGCGCCGGGGGAAAGAACACTGAAGCTTTCTTT
few	TRBV29-1	NA	TRBJ1-1	CSAKGGLDTEAFF	TGCAGCGCCAAAGGGGGTTTGGATACTGAAGCTTTCTTT
NA	TRBV6-6	TRBD2	TRBJ2-3	CASSLAGAHTDTQYF	TGTGCCAGCAGCTTAGCGGGGGCCCACACAGATACGCAGTATTTT
NA	TRBV27	TRBD1	TRBJ2-7	CASSLSETGYEQYF	TGTGCCAGCAGTTTATCGGAGACAGGGTACGAGCAGTACTTC
NA	TRBV5-1	TRBD2	TRBJ2-7	CASSLDGTSGYEQYF	TGCGCCAGCAGCTTGGACGGGACTAGCGGTTACGAGCAGTACTTC
few	TRBV6-1	TRBD1	TRBJ1-1	CASIWTGGPEAFF	TGTGCCAGCATCTGGACAGGGGGGCCTGAAGCTTTCTTT
NA	TRBV7-3	NA	TRBJ2-5	CASSLGAQETQYF	TGTGCCAGCAGCTTGGGGGCCCAAGAGACCCAGTACTTC
NA	TRBV7-8	NA	TRBJ2-7	CASGGGRAYEQYF	TGTGCCAGCGGGGGAGGCCGGGCCTACGAGCAGTACTTC
NA	TRBV20-1	NA	TRBJ2-7	CSARVSYEQYF	TGCAGTGCTAGAGTTAGCTACGAGCAGTACTTC
NA	TRBV29-1	NA	TRBJ2-5	CSVGTLETQYF	TGCAGCGTTGGGACTTTGGAGACCCAGTACTTC
NA	TRBV9	TRBD1	TRBJ1-2	CASSDGTAYGYTF	TGTGCCAGCAGCGATGGGACAGCCTATGGCTACACCTTC
NA	TRBV11-2	NA	TRBJ1-1	CASSLGQNTEAFF	TGTGCCAGCAGCTTAGGGCAGAACACTGAAGCTTTCTTT
NA	TRBV18	TRBD1	TRBJ1-2	CASSPPDPRGRGGYTF	TGTGCCAGCTCACCACCCGACCCCAGGGGGCGAGGGGGCTACACCTTC
NA	TRBV6-5	TRBD1	TRBJ2-7	CASSGYPGQGKYYF	TGTGCCAGCAGCGGGTACCCGGGACAGGGAAAATATTACTTC
NA	TRBV10-3	TRBD1	TRBJ2-7	CAIGPGQGVSYEQYF	TGTGCCATCGGCCCGGGACAGGGGGTTTCCTACGAGCAGTACTTC
NA	TRBV18	TRBD1	TRBJ2-7	CASSQDRGSYEQYF	TGTGCCAGCTCACAGGACAGGGGTTCCTACGAGCAGTACTTC
NA	TRBV4-1	TRBD1	TRBJ1-3	CASSHPRATGVSYGNTIYF	TGCGCCAGCAGCCACCCCCGGGCGACAGGGGTATCTTACGGAAACACCATATATTTT
NA	TRBV9	TRBD2	TRBJ2-1	CASSDSGRAINEQFF	TGTGCCAGCAGCGACAGCGGGAGGGCCATCAATGAGCAGTTCTTC
NA	TRBV10-1	NA	TRBJ2-7	CATPAGSDYEQYF	TGCGCCACCCCGGCAGGGTCAGACTACGAGCAGTACTTC
NA	TRBV4-1	TRBD1	TRBJ2-7	CASSQVQGAREQYF	TGCGCCAGCAGCCAAGTACAGGGGGCGCGTGAGCAGTACTTC
NA	TRBV9	TRBD1	TRBJ2-1	CASSAPIRDSDNEQFF	TGTGCCAGCAGCGCCCCTATCCGGGACAGCGACAATGAGCAGTTCTTC
NA	TRBV7-2	NA	TRBJ2-5	CASSLVRREETQYF	TGTGCCAGCAGCTTAGTCCGTAGGGAGGAGACCCAGTACTTC
NA	TRBV5-1	NA	TRBJ1-1	CASSFETHNTEAFF	TGCGCCAGCAGCTTTGAGACACACAACACTGAAGCTTTCTTT
few	TRBV19	NA	TRBJ2-7	CASSISSSYEQYF	TGTGCCAGTAGTATCTCTAGCTCCTACGAGCAGTACTTC
NA	TRBV7-8	TRBD1	TRBJ1-2	CASSLGTGGGYGYTF	TGTGCCAGCAGCTTAGGGACAGGGGGGGGGTATGGCTACACCTTC
NA	TRBV13	TRBD1	TRBJ1-5	CASSLRGPTGDFQPQHF	TGTGCCAGCAGCCTAAGAGGCCCGACAGGGGATTTTCAGCCCCAGCATTTT
NA	TRBV7-3	NA	TRBJ1-1	CASSLDRNTEAFF	TGTGCCAGCAGCCTTGACAGGAACACTGAAGCTTTCTTT
NA	TRBV2	TRBD1	TRBJ2-2	CASSGQGPNTGELFF	TGTGCCAGCAGTGGACAGGGGCCGAACACCGGGGAGCTGTTTTTT
NA	TRBV6-5	NA	TRBJ2-1	CASSLRGYVNEQFF	TGTGCCAGCAGTTTGAGGGGGTATGTAAATGAGCAGTTCTTC
few	TRBV7-7	TRBD1	TRBJ2-2	CASSFGQGSGELFF	TGTGCTAGCAGCTTTGGACAGGGGTCCGGGGAGCTGTTTTTT
NA	TRBV25-1	TRBD2	TRBJ2-1	CASSEYGRVAGRNEQFF	TGTGCCAGCAGTGAATACGGGAGGGTAGCGGGGCGGAATGAGCAGTTCTTC
NA	TRBV28	NA	TRBJ2-2	CASSFVPHTGELFF	TGTGCCAGCAGTTTCGTCCCCCACACCGGGGAGCTGTTTTTT
NA	TRBV7-6	NA	TRBJ1-5	CASSLNADSSYNQPQHF	TGTGCCAGCAGCTTAAACGCCGACAGCTCCTACAATCAGCCCCAGCATTTT
NA	TRBV6-5	TRBD1	TRBJ1-2	CASRTGGGYGYTF	TGTGCCAGCAGGACAGGGGGCGGCTATGGCTACACCTTC
once	TRBV28	NA	TRBJ2-5	CASSLSLGETQYF	TGTGCCAGCAGTTTATCCCTCGGAGAGACCCAGTACTTC
NA	TRBV27	TRBD1	TRBJ1-1	CASSLTGGLTEAFF	TGTGCCAGCAGCCTGACAGGGGGCCTCACTGAAGCTTTCTTT
NA	TRBV15	NA	TRBJ2-7	CATSRAGTLYEQYF	TGTGCCACCAGCAGAGCCGGGACTTTATACGAGCAGTACTTC
NA	TRBV5-1	NA	TRBJ1-1	CASSREGRNTEAFF	TGCGCCAGCAGCCGAGAGGGAAGGAACACTGAAGCTTTCTTT
NA	TRBV5-1	NA	TRBJ2-7	CASSLVALDYFSYEQYF	TGCGCCAGCAGCTTGGTGGCCCTGGACTATTTCTCCTACGAGCAGTACTTC